These 25 T cell receptor beta chains were sequenced from one sample in a study of beta chain features in type 1 diabetes. The study, taken as a whole, reports: All four CD4+ subsets of Type 1 diabetes patients contained TCRB CDR3s that were moderately but significantly shorter.

Of the isolated RNA, all was reverse transcribed, and so the sequenced material was expressed TCRB transcripts. Sequencing was performed with immunoSEQ multiplex PCR; in TCRdb, only in-frame clones are kept and a portion is missing. The sample holds about 180,000 clones, 7.8% seen once. Their target antigens are unknown. Input material: central memory CD4+ T cells from blood. The receptors originated from a woman in her thirties or forties with type 1 diabetes.

The chain uses TRBV7-9 and TRBJ2-7, with 8 bases lining up with TRBD1. Losses at the gene ends were 7 bases for V and 6 bases for J; bases not matched to a gene: 8. This CDR3 is 13 amino acids long. Germline V gene lookup returns CDR1 SEHNR and CDR2 FQNEAQ (reference sequence). The CDR3: CASIDRGGSEQYF. The CDR3 region has the DNA TGTGCCAGCATCGACAGGGGAGGAAGCGAGCAGTACTTC.

This clone was counted between two and nine times. In DNA, the CDR3 is TGCAGCGCCGCGGAGAACTATGGCTACACCTTC. Its protein product is CSAAENYGYTF. V usage is TRBV29-1 and J usage is TRBJ1-2; the D is unclear. The CDR3 extends over 11 amino acids. Germline CDR1 SQVTM, CDR2 ANQGSEA. V was clipped by 7 bases and J by 2 bases, with 8 bases between them.

This clone showed up just a few times. The rearrangement joins TRBV5-1 to TRBJ2-1; TRBD2 matches at 8 bases. V lost 4 bases, J lost 6 bases, and 9 bases stayed unmatched. This CDR3 comprises 15 residues. Germline V CDR1 and CDR2: SGHRS, YFSETQ. The CDR3 loop is CASSPQAGGRNEQFF. In DNA form, the CDR3 reads TGCGCCAGCAGCCCGCAGGCGGGGGGCCGCAATGAGCAGTTCTTC.

This chain connects TRBV5-1 to TRBJ2-1; 7 nucleotides agree with TRBD1. The CDR3 extends over 15 amino acids. From germline, CDR1 is SGHRS and CDR2 YFSETQ. Trimming took 2 bases from V and 4 from J; bases not matched to a gene: 6. CDR3 nucleotides: TGCGCCAGCAGCTTACCGGACAGGACTTACAATGAGCAGTTCTTC. This encodes CASSLPDRTYNEQFF.

In this sample, this clone turned up a few times. The V gene is TRBV2, the J gene TRBJ2-3; 10 bases map to TRBD2. The CDR3 runs 16 residues. Germline loops: CDR1 SNHLY, CDR2 FYNNEI. Trimming removed 4 bases from V and 2 bases from J; junction bases left unmatched: 6. The CDR3 reads CASSVSGRAATDTQYF. Written as DNA, the CDR3 is TGTGCCAGCAGTGTAAGCGGGAGGGCCGCCACAGATACGCAGTATTTT. Full variable domain (remainder filled in from reference TRBV2 and TRBJ2-3): EPEVTQTPSHQVTQMGQEVILRCVPISNHLYFYWYRQILGQKVEFLVSFYNNEISEKSEIFDDQFSVERPDGSNFTLKIRSTKLEDSAMYFCASSVSGRAATDTQYFGPGTRLTVL.

This clone was seen only a few times. The chain employs TRBV30 and TRBJ1-3; D gene unclear. Germline V CDR1 and CDR2: GTSNPN, SVGIG (reference sequence). V was cut by 1 base and J by 5 bases, with 9 bases left in between. This CDR3 is built from 13 residues. In DNA, the CDR3 is TGTGCCTGGAGTGCCGGGGAGAGAAACACCATATATTTT. Translation gives CAWSAGERNTIYF.

The chain uses TRBV25-1 and TRBJ1-1, with D unclear. Germline V lookup: CDR1 MGHDK, CDR2 SYGVNS. The ends were cut back, 3 bases at V and 3 bases at J, with 8 bases in the middle. This CDR3 is built from 13 residues. CDR3 sequence reads: CASSDGAHTEAFF. DNA for the CDR3: TGTGCCAGCAGTGACGGTGCGCACACTGAAGCTTTCTTT. Combining the CDR3 with reference TRBV25-1 and TRBJ1-1 gives the whole variable domain EADIYQTPRYLVIGTGKKITLECSQTMGHDKMYWYQQDPGMELHLIHYSYGVNSTEKGDLSSESTVSRIRTEHFPLTLESARPSHTSQYLCASSDGAHTEAFFGQGTRLTVV.

The table lists this clone with a few counts. V usage is TRBV4-3 and J usage is TRBJ2-1; D is unclear. The V end was cut by 3 bases, the J end by 3 bases, with 12 bases between. The CDR3 totals 15 residues. The germline V gene has CDR1 LGHNA and CDR2 YSLEER. The CDR3 bases are TGCGCCAGCAGCCAGGAAGCAGGCTACTACAATGAGCAGTTCTTC. Translating it yields CASSQEAGYYNEQFF.

This chain joins TRBV6-4 and TRBJ2-3; D ambiguous. The germline V and J ends were trimmed by 3 bases and 0 bases, with 4 bases remaining between them. This CDR3 comprises 13 residues. In germline, CDR1 is MRHNA, CDR2 SNTAGT. CDR3 nucleotides: TGTGCCAGCAGTGAACAGAGCACAGATACGCAGTATTTT. Amino acids: CASSEQSTDTQYF.

The CDR3 loop is CSGVGGRGRKDTEAFF. The CDR3 DNA follows: TGCAGCGGCGTGGGGGGCAGGGGGCGCAAGGACACTGAAGCTTTCTTT. V is TRBV29-1 and J is TRBJ1-1, with 8 bases that match TRBD1. CDR3 length: 16 amino acids. Germline loops: CDR1 SQVTM, CDR2 ANQGSEA. V lost 7 bases to trimming and J lost 3 bases; unmatched junction nucleotides: 16.

This clone turned up a few times. The rearrangement links TRBV5-4 to TRBJ1-1; 7 positions agree with TRBD1. The CDR3 length is 14 residues. The V segment lost 4 bases and the J segment 4 bases; nucleotides outside the gene matches: 7. CDR1 SGHNT and CDR2 YYREEE come from the germline V gene (reference sequence). CDR3 amino acids: CASSGAGGITEAFF. CDR3 nucleotides: TGTGCCAGCAGCGGGGCAGGGGGAATCACTGAAGCTTTCTTT.

This clone was counted only a few times. The rearrangement uses TRBV4-3 and TRBJ1-2; D unclear. The germline gives CDR1 LGHNA, CDR2 YSLEER. The CDR3 covers 14 residues. V was trimmed by 1 base and J by 2 bases, leaving 8 bases between them. The CDR3 loop is CASSQVGGNYGYTF. The DNA for the CDR3 is TGCGCCAGCAGCCAAGTAGGAGGGAACTATGGCTACACCTTC.

This clone was recorded a few times. The chain combines TRBV7-2 with TRBJ1-2; possible D gene TRBD1, 5 bases. The V end was cut by 8 bases, the J end by 1 base, with 20 bases between. Looked up from germline, CDR1 is SGHTA and CDR2 is FQGNSA. This CDR3 contains 16 residues. CDR3 loop: CASSPRQGKDNYGYTF. CDR3 nucleotide sequence: TGTGCCAGCTCACCGAGGCAGGGAAAGGATAACTATGGCTACACCTTC. Supplemented by reference TRBV7-2 and TRBJ1-2, the full variable domain reads GAGVSQSPSNKVTEKGKDVELRCDPISGHTALYWYRQSLGQGLEFLIYFQGNSAPDKSGLPSDRFSAERTGGSVSTLTIQRTQQEDSAVYLCASSPRQGKDNYGYTFGSGTRLTVV.

The genes are TRBV9 and TRBJ2-5; unclear D gene. The germline V and J ends were trimmed by 3 bases and 2 bases, with 2 bases remaining between them. CDR1 is SGDLS and CDR2 is YYNGEE in the germline V gene. The CDR3 is 11 amino acids. As DNA, the CDR3 is TGTGCCAGCAGCGCTCAAGAGACCCAGTACTTC. Translated, it gives CASSAQETQYF.

The chain combines TRBV4-2 with TRBJ1-2, with TRBD1 matching 8 bases. The germline CDR1 and CDR2 sequences are LGHNA and YNFKEQ. The CDR3 sequence is 16 residues long. V shed 2 bases and J 2 bases; nucleotides not matched to a gene: 7. The CDR3 is CASSQPQDRANYGYTF. The CDR3 nucleotides are TGTGCCAGCAGCCAACCCCAGGACAGGGCCAACTATGGCTACACCTTC.

This clone was detected only a few times. The J gene is TRBJ1-2, the V gene TRBV4-2; no definite D call. V was trimmed by 0 bases and J by 3 bases, leaving 14 bases between them. This CDR3 comprises 16 residues. Germline V gene data show CDR1 as LGHNA and CDR2 as YNFKEQ. The CDR3 DNA reads TGTGCCAGCAGCCAAGATCTCTTTGTGGCACACTATGGCTACACCTTC. It codes for CASSQDLFVAHYGYTF.

This chain joins TRBV9 and TRBJ2-7; TRBD1 agrees at 8 bases. The length of the CDR3 is 14 residues. The V and J ends lost 2 bases and 5 bases, in that order; junction bases with no gene match: 6. CDR1 and CDR2 (germline): SGDLS, YYNGEE. CDR3 DNA sequence: TGTGCCAGCAGCGTCGACCAGGGGGCACACGAGCAGTACTTC. This sequence encodes CASSVDQGAHEQYF.

The V call is TRBV4-2, the J call TRBJ2-1, with TRBD2 matching 10 bases. Trimming cost V 2 bases and J 6 bases; bases outside gene matches: 7. The CDR3 totals 16 residues. Germline-derived CDR1 and CDR2 are LGHNA and YNFKEQ. The CDR3 sequence: CASSQNPSGRGNEQFF. DNA of the CDR3: TGTGCCAGCAGCCAAAACCCCAGCGGGAGGGGCAATGAGCAGTTCTTC.

This clone was picked up a small number of times. The sample contains more than one DNA sequence encoding this CDR3. The J gene is TRBJ2-1, the V gene TRBV4-3, with D maybe TRBD1 (6 bases). This CDR3 is 14 amino acids long. V was cut by 3 bases and J by 4 bases, with 10 bases left in between. The V gene's germline CDR1 is LGHNA and CDR2 YSLEER. CDR3 coding DNA: TGCGCCAGCAGCCAGTTGGACAGTTACAATGAGCAGTTCTTC. This gives the protein CASSQLDSYNEQFF.

The chain is built from TRBV7-9 and TRBJ1-2; no definite D call. Germline CDR1 reads SEHNR; CDR2 reads FQNEAQ (reference sequence). Trimming removed 5 bases at V and 4 bases at J, with 14 bases between. The CDR3 is 14 amino acids. In nucleotides, the CDR3 is TGTGCCAGCAGCATATCGGGGTTCTCCTATGGCTACACCTTC. It yields the protein CASSISGFSYGYTF.

This clone was seen only a few times. The DNA is left out, because the CDR3 cannot be placed on it with certainty; the CDR3 is given as TCRdb lists it. The chain has TRBV2 and TRBJ1-5. A total of 15 residues make up the CDR3, ends included. Looked up from germline, CDR1 is SNHLY and CDR2 is FYNNEI. The CDR3: CASSILGGSNQPQHF.

This clone was observed a handful of times. CDR3 residues: CASSEVSPEETQYF. The DNA of the CDR3 is TGTGCCAGCAGTGAAGTCTCGCCAGAAGAGACCCAGTACTTC. The rearrangement joins TRBV2 to TRBJ2-5; D is undetermined. Deletions cut 1 base from V and 3 bases from J, with 9 bases between. The CDR3 is 14 amino acids. Germline lookup yields CDR1 SNHLY and CDR2 FYNNEI. The variable domain in full, with the rest retrieved from reference TRBV2 and TRBJ2-5, is EPEVTQTPSHQVTQMGQEVILRCVPISNHLYFYWYRQILGQKVEFLVSFYNNEISEKSEIFDDQFSVERPDGSNFTLKIRSTKLEDSAMYFCASSEVSPEETQYFGPGTRLLVL.

This clone was seen a few times. The chain is built from TRBV4-1 and TRBJ2-5, with no clear D. The CDR3 sequence is 16 residues long. Germline V lookup: CDR1 MGHRA, CDR2 YSYEKL. Trimming removed 5 bases from V and 3 bases from J, with 19 bases in between. The CDR3 spells CASSSRPYGMEETQYF. CDR3 sequence (DNA): TGCGCCAGCAGCTCCAGGCCCTACGGAATGGAAGAGACCCAGTACTTC.

J is TRBJ2-3 and V is TRBV7-8, with 12 nucleotides matching TRBD2. The CDR3 consists of 17 residues. CDR1 and CDR2 (germline): SGHVS, FQNEAQ. J was trimmed by 2 bases and V by 1 base; bases with no gene match: 4. The CDR3 reads CASSLGTSGASTDTQYF. Here the CDR3 DNA reads TGTGCCAGCAGCTTAGGGACTAGCGGGGCCTCCACAGATACGCAGTATTTT.

V is TRBV28 and J is TRBJ1-2; possibly TRBD1 for D (5 bases). Germline lookup yields CDR1 MDHEN and CDR2 SYDVKM. The CDR3 covers 12 residues. Trimming shortened V by 5 bases and J by 5 bases, and 9 bases separated the two germline ends. The CDR3 DNA sequence: TGTGCCAGCAGTGGGGCTCAATATGGCTACACCTTC. Translating it yields CASSGAQYGYTF.